This TCR beta chain was sequenced during a study of cytomegalovirus exposure and HLA in healthy donors. A word on this clone: Its antigen remains unknown.

The junction had 6 bases not matched to a gene; V was cut back by 3 bases and J by 7 bases. The CDR3 has 14 residues. The V gene's germline CDR1 is LNHDA and CDR2 SQIVND (reference sequence). Findings and caveats of the study: Some V segments, TRBV6-2 and TRBV6-3 among them, were indistinguishable and were therefore excluded. For most TCR beta V segments, an earlier analysis put the productive rate at about 90% or about 30% of the time. A later look showed TCR association rates differing by HLA locus, highest for DRB1 and lowest for HLA-C.

Primers: 60 Vbeta forward and 13 Jbeta reverse. The repertoire was sequenced with immunoSEQ multiplex PCR; TCRdb's copy has only in-frame clones and lacks some. The table records about 130,000 clones, around 75% of them present only once. The V call is TRBV19, the J call TRBJ2-1, with 7 bases identical to TRBD2. The clonotype comes from a woman in her forties or fifties in good health and CMV-seronegative. The sequenced sample consisted of PBMCs. The CDR3 protein is CASSMGGLRNEQFF. CDR3 DNA: TGTGCCAGTAGTATGGGAGGGCTCCGGAATGAGCAGTTCTTC.